This T cell receptor (beta chain) was retrieved from a study of blood T cell repertoires in COVID-19. Original handling: Amplifying reference gene primers gave estimates of nucleated cell counts. Produced via immunoSEQ multiplex PCR; TCRdb's table is partial and in-frame only. D and trimming were read from the DNA, whereas the V and J calls and clone size are those reported in that table. This table has about 110,000 clones, more than 70% appearing once. V was shortened by 5 bases and J by 4 bases, with 15 bases between the two germline ends. CDR1 and CDR2 (germline): SNHLY, FYNNEI. The length of the CDR3 is 14 residues.

The receptor's source is a woman in her fifties or sixties with acute or convalescent COVID-19. The sequenced sample consisted of peripheral blood. The chain recombines TRBV2 with TRBJ2-7; D is possibly TRBD1 (6 bases). The chain's CDR3 is CASSPLDSPYEQYF. CDR3 in DNA: TGTGCCAGCAGTCCACTGGACAGCCCTTACGAGCAGTACTTC.